Listed below are T cell receptor beta chains from one sample, sequenced in a study of shared clonotypes between healthy human individuals. Sequencing was performed with immunoSEQ multiplex PCR; in TCRdb, only in-frame clones are kept and a portion is missing. The top ten clones hold about 0.45% of a sample with about 1.5 million clones, under 99% of them seen once. The specimen sequenced was naive CD4+ T cells sorted from blood. The receptors come from a man in his thirties or forties in good health. Each CDR3 is given with its conserved first and last residue. Each record gives: V gene, CDR3 protein.

>TRBV4-1
CASSQGVVQPQHF
>TRBV19
CASTPWATHEQYF
>TRBV5-4
CASSPRQINEQFF
>TRBV7-2
CASSLETLASDTQYF
>TRBV11-2
CASRGPNFPFQFF
>TRBV7-8
CASSPTGHAYEQYF
>TRBV15
CATSRDRDLTKNIQYF
>TRBV6-5
CASSLVGATYNEQFF
>TRBV5-1
CASSLLGETQYF
>TRBV29-1
CSEGTSTDTQYF
>TRBV9
CASSPISDYGYTF
>TRBV9
CASSSRPENSYEQYF
>TRBV28
CASRQIQYLVPSATDTQYF
>TRBV10-3
CAISDPGTGNYEQYF
>TRBV9
CASSVGTQAVSGYTF
>TRBV5-1
CASSLDPYTGELFF
>TRBV9
CASSVAPEATEAFF
>TRBV7-2
CASSLAVLAGEPYEQYF
>TRBV9
CASSVEPRGGTEAFF
>TRBV2
CASKAGIHNEQFF
>TRBV28
CASIDTGTDTQYF
>TRBV9
CASSVVPGHSTGELFF
>TRBV7-8
CASSTRQGVRETQYF
>TRBV29-1
CSVEEPGLAGDGEQYF
>TRBV18
CASSPPPGIYEQYF